The 13 T cell receptor beta chains listed next were all sequenced from one sample in a study of molecular identifiers for immune sequencing clone quantification. TCRdb analysed the PCR reads with MiXCR anew, one entry per CDR3 protein. The table lists hundreds of thousands of distinct CDR3 sequences, around a fifth of them singletons, with over 0.7% in the top ten. Sequencing was performed on naive CD8+ T cells from blood, with Jurkat cell RNA spiked in. Documented subset: FACS-sorted CD8+CD4-CCR7+CD45RA+ naive T cells. The receptors originated from a human donor in good health. Some libraries in this study had Jurkat cell RNA spiked in.

This clonotype was counted at least ten times. The chain joins TRBV5-6 to TRBJ2-7; 8 nucleotides line up with TRBD2. Germline-derived CDR1 and CDR2 are SGHDT and YYEEEE. The CDR3 is 15 residues long. V shed 6 bases and J 5 bases; nucleotides not matched to a gene: 13. CDR3 DNA sequence: TGTGCCAGCAACCTAAGCGGGAGCGGACCGGACGAGCAGTACTTC. Protein: CASNLSGSGPDEQYF.

This clonotype was counted many times. The chain has TRBV4-1 and TRBJ2-7, with TRBD1 as a possible D gene (6 bases). V was trimmed by 0 bases and J by 3 bases, leaving 12 bases between them. Germline-derived CDR1 and CDR2 are MGHRA and YSYEKL. This CDR3 is 15 amino acids long. CDR3 in amino acids: CASSQEQGTLYEQYF. DNA for the CDR3: TGCGCCAGCAGCCAAGAACAGGGTACCCTCTACGAGCAGTACTTC.

Concerning this clonotype: This CDR3 is missing its conserved last phenylalanine or tryptophan, likely due to a read error. V gene TRBV6-5 combines with J gene TRBJ1-5; 7 bases are shared with TRBD1. Germline CDR1 reads MNHEY; CDR2 reads SVGAGI. V gave up 6 bases and J gave up 2 bases; unmatched junction bases: 4. The CDR3 loop spans 14 amino acids. The DNA of the CDR3 is TGTGCCAGCAGCGGCGGACAGGGCAATCAGCCCCAGCATCTT. Translation gives CASSGGQGNQPQHL.

On this clonotype: At one of its ends the junction is not consistent with the germline gene, which may arise from a read error. The rearrangement uses TRBV19 and TRBJ2-7; D is unclear. Germline assignment: CDR1 LNHDA and CDR2 SQIVND (reference sequence). CDR3 length: 11 residues. The CDR3 DNA reads TGTGCCGGTAGTAACTCCTACGAGCAGTACTTC. It translates to CAGSNSYEQYF.

This clonotype was found a few times. V gene TRBV6-6 combines with J gene TRBJ2-1; D is perhaps TRBD2 (7 bases). The CDR3 is 15 residues long. Germline V gives CDR1 MNHNY, CDR2 SVGAGI (reference sequence). V shed 1 base and J shed 8 bases, with 15 bases lying between them. The CDR3 DNA follows: TGTGCCAGCAGTTACTACTCAGGGGAGGGCCATGAGCAGTTCTTC. This codes for CASSYYSGEGHEQFF.

Points on this clonotype: A junction end diverges from the germline sequence, so it may reflect a read error. J is TRBJ2-1 and V is TRBV7-2; TRBD2 agrees at 8 bases. The germline V gene encodes CDR1 SGHTA and CDR2 FQGNSA. CDR3 length: 15 amino acids. CDR3 amino acids: CVSSSSGRSYNEQFF. For the CDR3, the DNA is TGTGTCAGCAGCTCAAGCGGGAGATCCTACAATGAGCAGTTCTTC.

With regard to this clonotype: This clone may be a read error of a much larger clone one base away. V gene TRBV10-3 combines with J gene TRBJ2-7; unclear D gene. CDR1 is ENHRY, CDR2 SYGVKD, per germline. The CDR3 is 13 amino acids. This CDR3 reads CVISESFRSEQYF. CDR3 in DNA: TGTGTCATCAGTGAGTCTTTTCGTAGCGAGCAGTACTTC.

Of note for this clonotype: The junction does not match germline at one end; this may be a read error. This rearrangement joins TRBV29-1 to TRBJ1-2; TRBD1 matches at 7 bases. Germline loops: CDR1 SQVTM, CDR2 ANQGSEA. This CDR3 region has 14 residues. CDR3 region: CSVEDPGQTYGHTF. CDR3 bases: TGCAGCGTTGAAGACCCGGGACAGACCTATGGCCACACCTTC.

The rearrangement uses TRBV6-1 and TRBJ1-2; D gene ambiguous. The V end lost 1 base, the J end lost 4 bases, and 13 bases lay between the germline ends. There are 15 residues in the CDR3. The germline CDR1 and CDR2 sequences are MNHNS and SASEGT. The CDR3 here is CASSEGVPAVYGYTF. Written as DNA, the CDR3 is TGTGCCAGCAGTGAAGGAGTTCCGGCGGTCTATGGCTACACCTTC.

The chain links TRBV29-1 to TRBJ2-5, with D possibly being TRBD1 (5 bases). The CDR3 sequence is 14 residues long. Germline lookup yields CDR1 SQVTM and CDR2 ANQGSEA. Trimming cost V 7 bases and J 5 bases, with 20 bases left between them. The CDR3 nucleotides read TGCAGCGCCAATCGTTGGGGCGTCGGCGAGACCCAGTACTTC. Protein sequence: CSANRWGVGETQYF.

The gene calls are TRBV12-3 or TRBV12-4 and TRBJ2-3; D is possibly TRBD1 (5 bases). The length of the CDR3 is 15 residues. The V end was cut by 7 bases, the J end by 7 bases, with 21 bases between. The CDR3 bases are TGTGCCAGCAACAAGGACACGACAAATTTGTATACGCAGTATTTT. Protein sequence: CASNKDTTNLYTQYF.

This clonotype was observed many times. The chain couples TRBV6-6 to TRBJ2-2; 12 bases line up with TRBD1. This CDR3 has 16 residues. Germline V gene data show CDR1 as MNHNY and CDR2 as SVGAGI (reference sequence). The J segment lost 3 bases and the V segment lost 2 bases, leaving 1 base of the junction unmatched. CDR3 in amino acids: CASSYRDRGHTGELFF. The DNA for the CDR3 is TGTGCCAGCAGTTACAGGGACAGGGGGCACACCGGGGAGCTGTTTTTT.

J is TRBJ2-7 and V is TRBV12-3 or TRBV12-4, with D uncertain. This CDR3 has 14 residues. The ends were cut back, 6 bases at V and 5 bases at J, with 17 bases in the middle. The chain's CDR3 is CASSSTGVRDEQYF. The CDR3 nucleotides are TGTGCCAGCAGCAGTACTGGTGTTAGGGACGAGCAGTACTTC.